The 17 T cell receptor beta chains reported below all come from one sample, sequenced in a study of T cell changes during pregnancy in multiple sclerosis. Sequencing was performed with immunoSEQ multiplex PCR; in TCRdb, only in-frame clones are kept and a portion is missing. The repertoire consists of nearly 40,000 clones, with roughly nine tenths occurring once and the leading ten covering over 0.75%. The specimen was CD4+ T cells from peripheral blood mononuclear cells, collected before pregnancy. The receptors shown here come from a female donor with multiple sclerosis, enrolled in a pregnancy study.

The chain joins TRBV7-9 to TRBJ2-3, with 7 bases aligning to TRBD2. Germline lookup yields CDR1 SEHNR and CDR2 FQNEAQ (reference sequence). After removal of 3 bases from V and 2 bases from J, the junction contained 5 bases not matched to a gene. CDR3 size: 15 residues. CDR3 residues: CASSFRAGPTDTQYF. In DNA form, the CDR3 reads TGTGCCAGCAGCTTTCGAGCGGGACCCACAGATACGCAGTATTTT.

This chain uses TRBV6-1 with TRBJ2-7; no clear D gene. Germline lookup yields CDR1 MNHNS and CDR2 SASEGT. Trimming removed 4 bases from V and 0 bases from J, with 7 bases in between. The length of the CDR3 is 13 residues. The CDR3 loop is CASSVWSSYEQYF. CDR3 nucleotides: TGTGCCAGCAGTGTATGGAGCTCCTACGAGCAGTACTTC.

J is TRBJ1-4 and V is TRBV6-1; 9 nucleotides match TRBD1. The V gene's germline CDR1 is MNHNS and CDR2 SASEGT. The junction had 17 bases not matched to a gene; V was cut back by 4 bases and J by 8 bases. The CDR3 length is 18 residues. For the CDR3, the DNA is TGTGCCAGCAGTGTGGGGACAGGGTTTTCCGGTAGGGGGGAAAAACTGTTTTTT. Translating it yields CASSVGTGFSGRGEKLFF.

The chain recombines TRBV6-6 with TRBJ1-5, with D perhaps TRBD1 (5 bases). The CDR3 runs to 13 residues. Germline V gene sequence: CDR1 MNHNY, CDR2 SVGAGI (reference sequence). V gave up 6 bases and J gave up 6 bases, with 12 bases separating them. The CDR3 is CASSQVGGQPQHF. DNA of the CDR3: TGTGCCAGCAGCCAGGTCGGGGGTCAGCCCCAGCATTTT.

A single count supports this clone. The rearrangement uses TRBV2 and TRBJ2-1; TRBD1 aligns across 7 bases. The V gene's germline CDR1 is SNHLY and CDR2 FYNNEI. Trimming removed 0 bases from V and 9 bases from J; junction bases left unmatched: 2. CDR3 length: 13 residues. CDR3 protein: CASSEAGGGEQFF. The DNA for the CDR3 is TGTGCCAGCAGTGAAGCAGGGGGCGGTGAGCAGTTCTTC. Complete variable domain (other parts from reference TRBV2 and TRBJ2-1): EPEVTQTPSHQVTQMGQEVILRCVPISNHLYFYWYRQILGQKVEFLVSFYNNEISEKSEIFDDQFSVERPDGSNFTLKIRSTKLEDSAMYFCASSEAGGGEQFFGPGTRLTVL.

The rearrangement links TRBV6-1 to TRBJ1-1; D is uncertain. The ends were cut back, 9 bases at V and 1 base at J, with 15 bases in the middle. The germline gives CDR1 MNHNS, CDR2 SASEGT. The CDR3 totals 14 residues. The CDR3 DNA follows: TGTGCCAGTCGCCATAGGGAGGGGAACACTGAAGCTTTCTTT. This encodes CASRHREGNTEAFF.

The table lists this clone with a count of one. The DNA of the CDR3 is TGTGCCAGCAGCCCCCTGGACAGGACGACTTTCGAGCAGTACTTC. Translated, it gives CASSPLDRTTFEQYF. V usage is TRBV9 and J usage is TRBJ2-7, with 7 bases aligning to TRBD1. Losses at the gene ends were 4 bases for V and 6 bases for J; bases not matched to a gene: 13. CDR1 is SGDLS, CDR2 YYNGEE, per germline. This CDR3 region has 15 residues.

The chain uses TRBV6-6 and TRBJ2-2, with 8 bases fitting TRBD2. Germline lookup yields CDR1 MNHNY and CDR2 SVGAGI (reference sequence). Trimming removed 6 bases from V and 1 base from J; junction bases left unmatched: 4. The CDR3 length is 15 residues. The CDR3 is CASSPGRGNTGELFF. The DNA of the CDR3 is TGTGCCAGCAGCCCCGGGAGGGGGAACACCGGGGAGCTGTTTTTT.

The chain recombines TRBV6-6 with TRBJ2-2, with 7 bases that match TRBD2. The germline V gene has CDR1 MNHNY and CDR2 SVGAGI (reference sequence). After removal of 7 bases from V and 3 bases from J, the junction contained 8 bases not matched to a gene. The CDR3 is 15 amino acids. This CDR3 is CASNREAAYTGELFF. The CDR3 coding sequence is TGTGCCAGCAACCGGGAGGCCGCTTACACCGGGGAGCTGTTTTTT.

The rearrangement uses TRBV11-3 and TRBJ2-7, with D possibly matching TRBD1 (7 bases). Trimming pared 5 bases from V and 12 bases from J, leaving 14 bases between. The germline gives CDR1 SGHNT, CDR2 YENEEA. The CDR3 is 11 residues long. DNA for the CDR3: TGTGCCAGCAGCACCCGACAGGGAGGGTACTTC. Translated, it gives CASSTRQGGYF.

The chain recombines TRBV6-6 with TRBJ1-1; 7 nucleotides agree with TRBD1. Germline-derived CDR1 and CDR2 are MNHNY and SVGAGI (reference sequence). V was clipped by 6 bases and J by 7 bases; unmatched bases: 5. This CDR3 spans 12 amino acids. The CDR3 DNA reads as TGTGCCAGCAGCTCCGACAGGGTTGAAGCTTTCTTT. The encoded protein is CASSSDRVEAFF.

As to this clone: A junction boundary mismatches the germline segment, possibly from a read error. The chain links TRBV7-7 to TRBJ2-5, with D possibly TRBD2 on 6 matching bases. This CDR3 spans 15 amino acids. Germline V CDR1 and CDR2: SSHAT, FNYEAQ (reference sequence). CDR3 DNA sequence: TGTGCTAGCAGCCCCGCGACTAGTCTCGGGGAGACCCAGTACTTC. Amino acid sequence: CASSPATSLGETQYF. The full variable domain, its missing parts supplied by reference TRBV7-7 and TRBJ2-5, is GAGVSQSPRYKVTKRGQDVTLRCDPISSHATLYWYQQALGQGPEFLTYFNYEAQPDKSGLPSDRFSAERPEGSISTLTIQRTEQRDSAMYRCASSPATSLGETQYFGPGTRLLVL.

This rearrangement joins TRBV5-4 to TRBJ2-4; D is ambiguous. CDR1 and CDR2 (germline): SGHNT, YYREEE (reference sequence). The CDR3 consists of 14 residues. Trimming took 2 bases from V and 5 from J, leaving 11 bases between them. CDR3 DNA sequence: TGTGCCAGCAGCTTACCCGACGGAGAAAACATTCAGTACTTC. Protein: CASSLPDGENIQYF.

The chain couples TRBV10-3 to TRBJ1-2; TRBD1 agrees at 11 bases. Germline-derived CDR1 and CDR2 are ENHRY and SYGVKD. The CDR3 length is 18 residues. V shed 3 bases and J 4 bases; nucleotides not matched to a gene: 13. The CDR3 DNA reads as TGTGCCATCAGTGACCCAGCGGCGGGGACAGGGGGTGGCTATGGCTACACCTTC. Its translation: CAISDPAAGTGGGYGYTF.

The V gene is TRBV28, the J gene TRBJ2-1, with D unclear. The CDR3 is 14 amino acids. Germline V gives CDR1 MDHEN, CDR2 SYDVKM. The V end was cut by 6 bases, the J end by 7 bases, with 16 bases between. The CDR3 nucleotides read TGTGCCAGCAGCCTTACTTTAGTGAGGAATGAGCAGTTCTTC. This translates into CASSLTLVRNEQFF.

The rearrangement joins TRBV27 to TRBJ1-6; D call uncertain. Trimming took 5 bases from V and 5 from J, leaving 13 bases between them. The V gene's germline CDR1 is MNHEY and CDR2 SMNVEV (reference sequence). This CDR3 is built from 15 residues. The CDR3 sequence: CASSRGDLNNSPLHF. CDR3 DNA: TGTGCCAGCAGTCGGGGAGACCTGAATAATTCACCCCTCCACTTT.

This rearrangement joins TRBV10-3 to TRBJ2-3, with TRBD2 matching over 9 bases. The trim removed 10 bases at V and 1 base at J, leaving 15 bases unmatched. CDR1 and CDR2 from the germline V gene are ENHRY and SYGVKD. This CDR3 region has 17 residues. This CDR3 is CATEAKRLAVGTDTQYF. In DNA form, the CDR3 reads TGTGCCACCGAGGCTAAGCGACTAGCGGTCGGCACAGATACGCAGTATTTT.